This is a list of T cell receptor beta chains from one sample in a study of T-cell memory formation after mild COVID-19. A single record per CDR3 protein comes from TCRdb applying MiXCR to the 5' RACE reads. Of roughly 300,000 distinct CDR3 sequences listed, roughly an eighth are singletons. The specimen was PBMCs or a T cell subset sorted from them (not recorded which). These receptors came from a man aged 18 to 30 who had mild COVID-19 (a few samples of this study predate the infection). Cell type and time point are not known. Both conserved end residues are part of each CDR3. Fields, in order: CDR3 DNA, CDR3 protein, V gene, clone size, J gene, D gene. The D gene is left open where the match is weak. Clone sizes are given selectively: once, few, many, or a class where the clone is expanded.

CDR3nt: TGTGCCAGCAGCCAAGATCTTGAGGGGGAGGCGCAGTATTTT
CDR3aa: CASSQDLEGEAQYF
v_gene: TRBV4-2
abundance: few
j_gene: TRBJ2-3
d_gene: -

CDR3nt: TGCAGTGCTAAACCTAGCGGCTTAAACACCGGGGAGCTGTTTTTT
CDR3aa: CSAKPSGLNTGELFF
v_gene: TRBV20-1
abundance: few
j_gene: TRBJ2-2
d_gene: TRBD2

CDR3nt: TGTGCCAGCAGCTACCGGGACAGCTATGGCTACACCTTC
CDR3aa: CASSYRDSYGYTF
v_gene: TRBV5-8
abundance: -
j_gene: TRBJ1-2
d_gene: TRBD1

CDR3nt: TGTGCCATCCCCGACGGCGCTCGGGGCTACACCTTC
CDR3aa: CAIPDGARGYTF
v_gene: TRBV7-9
abundance: -
j_gene: TRBJ1-2
d_gene: -

CDR3nt: TGTGCCAGCAGTTACGGCGGGGGGGTCTACGAGCAGTACTTC
CDR3aa: CASSYGGGVYEQYF
v_gene: TRBV6-5
abundance: -
j_gene: TRBJ2-7
d_gene: TRBD2

CDR3nt: TGTGCCAGCATTCCCTGGACGGGGGAGGTCACTGAAGCTTTCTTT
CDR3aa: CASIPWTGEVTEAFF
v_gene: TRBV12-3/TRBV12-4
abundance: -
j_gene: TRBJ1-1
d_gene: -

CDR3nt: TGTGCCAGCAGCTTACTGACAGCCGATACGCAGTATTTT
CDR3aa: CASSLLTADTQYF
v_gene: TRBV11-2
abundance: few
j_gene: TRBJ2-3
d_gene: -

CDR3nt: TGTGCCAGCACCAAGACTAGCGAGAATGAGCAGTTCTTC
CDR3aa: CASTKTSENEQFF
v_gene: TRBV7-9
abundance: few
j_gene: TRBJ2-1
d_gene: TRBD2

CDR3nt: TGTGCCAGTAGTATTGTACAGCTAAACTATGGCTACACCTTC
CDR3aa: CASSIVQLNYGYTF
v_gene: TRBV19
abundance: -
j_gene: TRBJ1-2
d_gene: -

CDR3nt: TGCAGCGTTGGGGACAGGGGTATTGGCTACACCTTC
CDR3aa: CSVGDRGIGYTF
v_gene: TRBV29-1
abundance: -
j_gene: TRBJ1-2
d_gene: TRBD1

CDR3nt: TGCGCCAGCAGCCAAGACGGCGTGGGTTCACCCCTCCACTTT
CDR3aa: CASSQDGVGSPLHF
v_gene: TRBV4-3
abundance: few
j_gene: TRBJ1-6
d_gene: -

CDR3nt: TGTGCCAGCAGCCCTCCAGGCGGATCGAACACCGGGGAGCTGTTTTTT
CDR3aa: CASSPPGGSNTGELFF
v_gene: TRBV7-3
abundance: many
j_gene: TRBJ2-2
d_gene: -

CDR3nt: TGCGCCAGCAGCCCGGGACCCCTGGAGACCCAGTACTTC
CDR3aa: CASSPGPLETQYF
v_gene: TRBV5-1
abundance: many
j_gene: TRBJ2-5
d_gene: -

CDR3nt: TGTGCCAGCAGCCAGCCCGGGACTAAATACAATGAGCAGTTCTTC
CDR3aa: CASSQPGTKYNEQFF
v_gene: TRBV3-1
abundance: -
j_gene: TRBJ2-1
d_gene: TRBD2

CDR3nt: TGCAGCGTAATAAAGGACAGTAACTATGGCTACACCTTC
CDR3aa: CSVIKDSNYGYTF
v_gene: TRBV29-1
abundance: -
j_gene: TRBJ1-2
d_gene: -

CDR3nt: TGCAGCGTTGAAGAGCCGGGGGTTTGGGAGACCCAGTACTTC
CDR3aa: CSVEEPGVWETQYF
v_gene: TRBV29-1
abundance: -
j_gene: TRBJ2-5
d_gene: -

CDR3nt: TGCAGCGTCGACTCACCGGACAGCGGCTTGGGCTACACCTTC
CDR3aa: CSVDSPDSGLGYTF
v_gene: TRBV29-1
abundance: few
j_gene: TRBJ1-2
d_gene: -

CDR3nt: TGTGCCAGCTCACGGGCGGACGAGCAGTACTTC
CDR3aa: CASSRADEQYF
v_gene: TRBV18
abundance: -
j_gene: TRBJ2-7
d_gene: -

CDR3nt: TGTGCCAGCAGACAGGGGGGAGAGCAGTTCTTC
CDR3aa: CASRQGGEQFF
v_gene: TRBV2
abundance: few
j_gene: TRBJ2-1
d_gene: TRBD1

CDR3nt: TGTGCCAGCAGCTTAACCGGGGGGCCCCCAGATACGCAGTATTTT
CDR3aa: CASSLTGGPPDTQYF
v_gene: TRBV7-3
abundance: many
j_gene: TRBJ2-3
d_gene: -

CDR3nt: TGTGCCAGCAGTTTCCCGGGACAAGCCTACGAGCAGTACTTC
CDR3aa: CASSFPGQAYEQYF
v_gene: TRBV12-3/TRBV12-4
abundance: -
j_gene: TRBJ2-7
d_gene: -

CDR3nt: TGCGCCAGCAGTGAGGGGACTAGCGGGTACAATGAGCAGTTCTTC
CDR3aa: CASSEGTSGYNEQFF
v_gene: TRBV10-1
abundance: few
j_gene: TRBJ2-1
d_gene: TRBD2

CDR3nt: TGTGCCAGCAGCGGTGGCCTTATCTCGGATACGCAGTATTTT
CDR3aa: CASSGGLISDTQYF
v_gene: TRBV7-9
abundance: -
j_gene: TRBJ2-3
d_gene: -

CDR3nt: TGCAGCGTAGGGCGGGGCAGAAACACTGAAGCTTTCTTT
CDR3aa: CSVGRGRNTEAFF
v_gene: TRBV29-1
abundance: few
j_gene: TRBJ1-1
d_gene: -

CDR3nt: TGTGCCAGCAGGCCGGGTCTAGACACCGGGGAGCTGTTTTTT
CDR3aa: CASRPGLDTGELFF
v_gene: TRBV6-6
abundance: few
j_gene: TRBJ2-2
d_gene: -

CDR3nt: TGTGCCAGCAGGGACACGTTCAATCAGCCCCAGCATTTT
CDR3aa: CASRDTFNQPQHF
v_gene: TRBV6-2/TRBV6-3
abundance: -
j_gene: TRBJ1-5
d_gene: -

CDR3nt: TGTGCCAGCAGCTTGGTTATTCTCCAGGGGCGGGATGGCTACACCTTC
CDR3aa: CASSLVILQGRDGYTF
v_gene: TRBV5-4
abundance: few
j_gene: TRBJ1-2
d_gene: -

CDR3nt: TGCAGTGCTAGGGATCACGGGACAGTGGATGAAAAACTGTTTTTT
CDR3aa: CSARDHGTVDEKLFF
v_gene: TRBV20-1
abundance: few
j_gene: TRBJ1-4
d_gene: TRBD1

CDR3nt: TGCAGCGTTGGTGAGGGGCTCTGGCAAGAGACCCAGTACTTC
CDR3aa: CSVGEGLWQETQYF
v_gene: TRBV29-1
abundance: few
j_gene: TRBJ2-5
d_gene: -

CDR3nt: TGTGCCAGCAGGCCGGGACGGAGACAAGAGACCCAGTACTTC
CDR3aa: CASRPGRRQETQYF
v_gene: TRBV6-6
abundance: many
j_gene: TRBJ2-5
d_gene: -

CDR3nt: TGCAGCGTTGATAGGACTAGCGGAGGGTACGAGCAGTACTTC
CDR3aa: CSVDRTSGGYEQYF
v_gene: TRBV29-1
abundance: few
j_gene: TRBJ2-7
d_gene: TRBD2

CDR3nt: TGTGCCAGCAGTAGCACAAGGGACGAGCAGTACTTC
CDR3aa: CASSSTRDEQYF
v_gene: TRBV12-3/TRBV12-4
abundance: few
j_gene: TRBJ2-7
d_gene: -

CDR3nt: TGTGCCAGCTCACCTGGACAGATTCCCTCCTACAATGAGCAGTTCTTC
CDR3aa: CASSPGQIPSYNEQFF
v_gene: TRBV18
abundance: few
j_gene: TRBJ2-1
d_gene: -

CDR3nt: TGTGCCAGCAGTACTTGGGAGACCCAGTACTTC
CDR3aa: CASSTWETQYF
v_gene: TRBV28
abundance: -
j_gene: TRBJ2-5
d_gene: -

CDR3nt: TGTGCTAGTGGTTTATCTCAATTCGGGGAGCTGTTTTTT
CDR3aa: CASGLSQFGELFF
v_gene: TRBV12-5
abundance: few
j_gene: TRBJ2-2
d_gene: -

CDR3nt: TGTGCCAGCAGCGTCAAACGTGCCGGGGTAGGCGGTTCACCCCTCCACTTT
CDR3aa: CASSVKRAGVGGSPLHF
v_gene: TRBV5-5
abundance: -
j_gene: TRBJ1-6
d_gene: -

CDR3nt: TGTGCCAGCAGCTTGATGAGGGGGGTAAACACCGGGGAGCTGTTTTTT
CDR3aa: CASSLMRGVNTGELFF
v_gene: TRBV7-8
abundance: few
j_gene: TRBJ2-2
d_gene: -

CDR3nt: TGTGCCAGCAGTTACCGACTGGAGGGTACGGAGCTGTTTTTT
CDR3aa: CASSYRLEGTELFF
v_gene: TRBV6-2/TRBV6-3
abundance: many
j_gene: TRBJ2-2
d_gene: -

CDR3nt: TGTGCCAGCAGCTTAGAGGAGAATTCACCCCTCCACTTT
CDR3aa: CASSLEENSPLHF
v_gene: TRBV7-2
abundance: -
j_gene: TRBJ1-6
d_gene: -

CDR3nt: TGTGCCAGCAGTCCGGGGACAGTAGCTGAAGCTTTCTTT
CDR3aa: CASSPGTVAEAFF
v_gene: TRBV25-1
abundance: -
j_gene: TRBJ1-1
d_gene: TRBD1

CDR3nt: TGCGCCAGCAGCCTCGGTGGGACAGGGGAAATCCAAGAGACCCAGTACTTC
CDR3aa: CASSLGGTGEIQETQYF
v_gene: TRBV4-1
abundance: -
j_gene: TRBJ2-5
d_gene: TRBD1

CDR3nt: TGTGCCAGCAGCGGGGAGGACAGGGCCTATGGCTACACCTTC
CDR3aa: CASSGEDRAYGYTF
v_gene: TRBV5-5
abundance: -
j_gene: TRBJ1-2
d_gene: TRBD1

CDR3nt: TGCGCCAGCAGCTTTACGAGGCCCGTTGAGCAGTTCTTC
CDR3aa: CASSFTRPVEQFF
v_gene: TRBV5-1
abundance: few
j_gene: TRBJ2-1
d_gene: -

CDR3nt: TGTGCCAGCAGTTACTCTTCCCAACCGGGACAGGGGGCATTCGGGACCCAGTACTTC
CDR3aa: CASSYSSQPGQGAFGTQYF
v_gene: TRBV6-5
abundance: few
j_gene: TRBJ2-5
d_gene: TRBD1

CDR3nt: TGCGCCAGCAGCTTGGTGGGGAACACTGAAGCTTTCTTT
CDR3aa: CASSLVGNTEAFF
v_gene: TRBV7-9
abundance: many
j_gene: TRBJ1-1
d_gene: -

CDR3nt: TGTGCCAGCAGCTCGAGGGGGGCGAGGGAGCTGTTTTTT
CDR3aa: CASSSRGARELFF
v_gene: TRBV7-3
abundance: few
j_gene: TRBJ2-2
d_gene: -

CDR3nt: TGTGCCAGCAGCGGCCTCCCTGGACTAAAAATGCCGGGAGATACGCAGTATTTT
CDR3aa: CASSGLPGLKMPGDTQYF
v_gene: TRBV9
abundance: many
j_gene: TRBJ2-3
d_gene: -

CDR3nt: TGTGCCAGCAGTTTATCGACGGGGGGCCTCACCGGGGAGCTGTTTTTT
CDR3aa: CASSLSTGGLTGELFF
v_gene: TRBV27
abundance: -
j_gene: TRBJ2-2
d_gene: -

CDR3nt: TGCAGTGCCACGAGGAGTCCGGGGCTGCCGAGTAGCAATCAGCCCCAGCATTTT
CDR3aa: CSATRSPGLPSSNQPQHF
v_gene: TRBV20-1
abundance: few
j_gene: TRBJ1-5
d_gene: -

CDR3nt: TGTGCCAGCAGCCCAGGGTGGTATGTAGATACGCAGTATTTT
CDR3aa: CASSPGWYVDTQYF
v_gene: TRBV12-3/TRBV12-4
abundance: -
j_gene: TRBJ2-3
d_gene: -

CDR3nt: TGCAGTGCTAGAGAGTGGGACAGGGGGCGATTGAACACTGAAGCTTTCTTT
CDR3aa: CSAREWDRGRLNTEAFF
v_gene: TRBV20-1
abundance: -
j_gene: TRBJ1-1
d_gene: TRBD1